This entry lists 12 T cell receptor beta chains sequenced from one sample in a study of cytomegalovirus exposure and HLA in healthy donors. This PCR relied on a set of 60 Vbeta primers and 13 Jbeta primers. Profiling relied on immunoSEQ multiplex PCR, and the TCRdb table lists in-frame clones only, not all of them. The repertoire holds more than 50,000 clones, around 80% seen once, with around 21% in the top ten. The sequenced sample consisted of PBMCs. The receptors come from a woman aged 40-49 years in good health and CMV-seropositive.

The rearrangement joins TRBV28 to TRBJ1-2; 8 bases fit TRBD1. The CDR3 runs to 13 residues. V shed 6 bases, J shed 5 bases, and the junction held 5 bases outside the gene matches. In germline, CDR1 is MDHEN, CDR2 SYDVKM. Here the CDR3 DNA reads TGTGCCAGCAGACGACAGGGGATTTATGGCTACACCTTC. Encoded protein: CASRRQGIYGYTF.

The chain employs TRBV12-2 and TRBJ1-1. TRBV12-2 constitutes a pseudogene. CDR3 length: 16 residues. The CDR3 is CASRLEALGMNTEAFF. CDR3 bases: TGTGCAAGTCGCTTAGAAGCGTTAGGCATGAACACTGAAGCTTTCTTT.

J is TRBJ1-6 and V is TRBV30; D not resolved. V dropped 2 bases and J dropped 0 bases, with 11 bases sitting between them. Per germline, CDR1 GTSNPN and CDR2 SVGIG (reference sequence). This CDR3 has 16 residues. The CDR3, as DNA: TGTGCCTGGAGTCGTGGGGAGAGCTCCTATAATTCACCCCTCCACTTT. It translates to CAWSRGESSYNSPLHF.

This clone was seen only once. J is TRBJ2-1 and V is TRBV15, with D maybe TRBD2 (6 bases). The germline V gene encodes CDR1 LNHNV and CDR2 YYDKDF (reference sequence). The CDR3 sequence is 16 residues long. Trimming removed 0 bases at V and 4 bases at J, with 13 bases between. CDR3: CATSRDGGAYYNEQFF. For the CDR3, the DNA is TGTGCCACCAGCAGAGATGGCGGGGCCTATTACAATGAGCAGTTCTTC.

The chain has TRBV2 and TRBJ2-7, with no clear D. Trimming took 6 bases from V and 5 from J, leaving 5 bases between them. The germline gives CDR1 SNHLY, CDR2 FYNNEI. The CDR3 is made up of 10 amino acids. CDR3 bases: TGTGCCAGCAGGCAGAACGAGCAGTACTTC. Its translation is CASRQNEQYF.

The chain carries TRBV15 and TRBJ1-5, with TRBD1 identical over 9 bases. Per germline, CDR1 LNHNV and CDR2 YYDKDF (reference sequence). The CDR3 length is 17 residues. J lost 5 bases, V lost 6 bases, and 14 bases had no gene match. The CDR3 protein is CATRVESRTGAHQPQHF. CDR3 nucleotides: TGTGCCACCAGAGTTGAGAGCAGGACAGGGGCCCATCAGCCCCAGCATTTT.

In its sample, this clone was seen once. The chain joins TRBV7-8 to TRBJ2-7; TRBD2 agrees at 7 bases. The CDR3 is 13 amino acids. The ends lost 8 bases at V and 1 base at J; junction bases unmatched: 5. Per germline, CDR1 SGHVS and CDR2 FQNEAQ. The CDR3 DNA reads TGTGCCAGCGGAGCGGGGCGATCCTACGAGCAGTACTTC. Its protein product is CASGAGRSYEQYF.

This clone was picked up a small number of times. The V gene is TRBV15, the J gene TRBJ1-4; a possible D gene is TRBD1 (5 bases). Germline values: CDR1 LNHNV, CDR2 YYDKDF (reference sequence). Deletions cut 0 bases from V and 3 bases from J, with 11 bases between. The CDR3 loop spans 16 amino acids. CDR3 protein: CATSRDLDKSNEKLFF. CDR3 nucleotides: TGTGCCACCAGCAGAGATCTGGACAAGTCTAATGAAAAACTGTTTTTT.

This clone occurred once. The chain combines TRBV14 with TRBJ2-7; D unresolved. Trimming stripped 4 bases from V and 0 bases from J, with 13 bases between. The CDR3 is 15 amino acids. The germline CDR1 and CDR2 sequences are SGHDN and FVKESK. The CDR3: CASSLGPTHSYEQYF. The DNA of the CDR3 is TGTGCCAGCAGCCTTGGGCCTACCCACTCCTACGAGCAGTACTTC.

This clone appeared many times. The V and J genes are TRBV4-1 and TRBJ2-1, with 11 bases aligning to TRBD2. CDR3 length: 15 amino acids. With V trimmed by 4 bases and J by 4 bases, 3 bases remained unmatched. Germline V gene sequence: CDR1 MGHRA, CDR2 YSYEKL. DNA of the CDR3: TGCGCCAGCAGCCCTAGCGGGGGGCAGTACAATGAGCAGTTCTTC. This gives the protein CASSPSGGQYNEQFF.

CDR3 sequence: CASSQETLGYYGYTF. The CDR3 DNA reads as TGCGCCAGCAGCCAAGAAACTCTTGGTTATTATGGCTACACCTTC. This chain links TRBV4-3 with TRBJ1-2; D remains ambiguous. CDR1 LGHNA and CDR2 YSLEER come from the germline V gene. Trimming cost V 0 bases and J 5 bases, with 13 bases left between them. The CDR3 has 15 amino acids.

This clone was picked up a small number of times. V is TRBV19 and J is TRBJ1-5, with D perhaps TRBD1 (5 bases). V was clipped by 7 bases and J by 1 base, with 14 bases between them. The CDR3 spans 15 residues. CDR1 and CDR2 from the germline V gene are LNHDA and SQIVND (reference sequence). The chain's CDR3 is CASTGGAWSNQPQHF. The CDR3, as DNA: TGTGCCAGTACGGGTGGGGCCTGGAGCAATCAGCCCCAGCATTTT.